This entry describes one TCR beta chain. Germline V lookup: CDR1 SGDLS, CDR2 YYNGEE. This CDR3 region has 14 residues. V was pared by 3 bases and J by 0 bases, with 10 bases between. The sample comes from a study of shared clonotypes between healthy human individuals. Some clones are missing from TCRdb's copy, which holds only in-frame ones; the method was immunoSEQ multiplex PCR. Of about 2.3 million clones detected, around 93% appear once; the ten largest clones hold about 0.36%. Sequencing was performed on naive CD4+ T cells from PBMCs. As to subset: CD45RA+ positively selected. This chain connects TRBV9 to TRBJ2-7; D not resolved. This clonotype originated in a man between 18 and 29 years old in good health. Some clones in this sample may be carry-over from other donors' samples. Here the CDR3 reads CASSALGGSYEQYF. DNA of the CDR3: TGTGCCAGCAGCGCCTTAGGCGGCTCCTACGAGCAGTACTTC.